One sample yielded the 27 T cell receptor beta chains listed below, sequenced in a study of T cell repertoires in cytomegalovirus infection. TCRdb ran MiXCR on the reads and lists one entry per CDR3 protein. This table holds around 300,000 distinct CDR3 sequences, more than 8% found once. The sample consisted of PBMCs. These receptors came from a human donor in good health (CMV status not recorded). Some clones in this sample may be carry-over from other donors' samples.

This clonotype has a count of ten or more. The V and J genes are TRBV7-2 and TRBJ2-7; 16 bases map to TRBD2. Germline V gene lookup returns CDR1 SGHTA and CDR2 FQGNSA. The CDR3 has 17 amino acids. J was trimmed by 5 bases and V by 5 bases; bases with no gene match: 9. CDR3 coding DNA: TGTGCCAGCAGCCTGGGGGGGACTAGCGGGAGGGCCCACGAGCAGTACTTC. The encoded protein is CASSLGGTSGRAHEQYF.

This chain links TRBV5-1 with TRBJ1-4, with D hard to call. This CDR3 has 16 amino acids. The germline V gene encodes CDR1 SGHRS and CDR2 YFSETQ. V lost 3 bases and J 1 base, leaving 13 bases between the germline ends. The CDR3 region is CASSSGRARTNEKLFF. CDR3 DNA: TGCGCCAGCAGCTCTGGGCGGGCCAGAACTAATGAAAAACTGTTTTTT.

This clonotype turned up a few times. J is TRBJ2-3 and V is TRBV20-1; 9 bases are shared with TRBD2. This CDR3 region has 16 residues. V lost 1 base to trimming and J lost 4 bases; unmatched junction nucleotides: 9. Germline-derived CDR1 and CDR2 are DFQATT and SNEGSKA (reference sequence). Here the CDR3 reads CSARVVSGGRADTQYF. The CDR3 nucleotides are TGCAGTGCTAGAGTTGTGAGCGGGGGGAGGGCAGATACGCAGTATTTT.

The table lists this clonotype with a few counts. The chain is built from TRBV7-2 and TRBJ2-3; 7 bases agree with TRBD2. Germline-derived CDR1 and CDR2 are SGHTA and FQGNSA. This CDR3 is built from 17 residues. V was clipped by 5 bases and J by 3 bases; unmatched bases: 14. CDR3 sequence reads: CASSHPGGSSWTDTQYF. The DNA for the CDR3 is TGTGCCAGCAGCCACCCCGGCGGGAGCAGTTGGACAGATACGCAGTATTTT.

This clonotype was seen ten or more times. CDR3 residues: CSALRDRDYNEQFF. The CDR3 region has the DNA TGCAGTGCCCTCCGGGACAGGGACTACAATGAGCAGTTCTTC. J is TRBJ2-1 and V is TRBV20-1; TRBD1 aligns across 9 bases. The CDR3 length is 14 residues. Unmatched junction bases numbered 6, after V lost 6 bases and J lost 3 bases. Looked up from germline, CDR1 is DFQATT and CDR2 is SNEGSKA (reference sequence).

In its sample, this clonotype was seen many times. This chain joins TRBV10-2 and TRBJ2-3; D might be TRBD2 (6 bases). The germline V and J ends were trimmed by 3 bases and 1 base, with 11 bases remaining between them. The CDR3 is made up of 15 amino acids. Looked up from germline, CDR1 is WSHSY and CDR2 is SAAADI. This CDR3 is CASSEPGVGTDTQYF. The CDR3 DNA is TGCGCCAGCAGTGAACCGGGGGTAGGCACAGATACGCAGTATTTT.

This clonotype appeared many times. The rearrangement links TRBV7-2 to TRBJ1-3; D is possibly TRBD1 (6 bases). Germline CDR1 and CDR2: SGHTA and FQGNSA. This CDR3 region has 16 residues. Deletions cut 0 bases from V and 4 bases from J, with 13 bases between. This chain's CDR3 is CASSLAPPGQGNTIYF. The CDR3 region has the DNA TGTGCCAGCAGCTTAGCGCCCCCGGGACAAGGAAACACCATATATTTT.

In this sample, this clonotype turned up many times. The V call is TRBV12-3 or TRBV12-4, the J call TRBJ1-3, with 8 bases fitting TRBD1. The CDR3 has 17 residues. J lost 0 bases, V lost 3 bases, and 7 bases had no gene match. The CDR3 bases are TGTGCCAGCAGTTTCCGGACAGGGATTCACTCTGGAAACACCATATATTTT. This gives the protein CASSFRTGIHSGNTIYF.

Note on this clonotype: A much larger clone differs from this one at a single base, so this may be a read error. Given the absence of the conserved phenylalanine or tryptophan at the CDR3 end, a read error is likely. The rearrangement uses TRBV6-1 and TRBJ1-5; D unresolved. Germline V gives CDR1 MNHNS, CDR2 SASEGT. With 0 bases removed from V and 4 bases from J, the gap between germline ends came to 10 bases. The CDR3 is 15 residues long. CDR3 bases: TGTGCCAGCAGTGAAGCGCTAATTCATAATCAGCCCCAGCATTTA. It translates to CASSEALIHNQPQHL.

This clonotype was detected a few times. The rearrangement joins TRBV6-2 or TRBV6-3 to TRBJ2-3, with a tentative D call TRBD2 (5 bases). Trimming pared 2 bases from V and 7 bases from J, leaving 7 bases between. There are 12 residues in the CDR3. From germline, CDR1 is MNHEY and CDR2 SVGEGT. The CDR3 DNA reads as TGTGCCAGCAGTTACATCGGGAATACGCAGTATTTT. Encoded protein: CASSYIGNTQYF.

The chain couples TRBV19 to TRBJ2-7, with D unclear. Per the germline V gene, CDR1 is LNHDA and CDR2 is SQIVND (reference sequence). V lost 4 bases to trimming and J lost 1 base, with 8 bases between them. There are 13 residues in the CDR3. CDR3 coding DNA: TGTGCCAGTAGTAGCGACTGGTCCTACGAGCAGTACTTC. Translated, it gives CASSSDWSYEQYF. The full variable domain, completed using reference TRBV19 and TRBJ2-7, is DGGITQSPKYLFRKEGQNVTLSCEQNLNHDAMYWYRQDPGQGLRLIYYSQIVNDFQKGDIAEGYSVSREKKESFPLTVTSAQKNPTAFYLCASSSDWSYEQYFGPGTRLTVT.

This clonotype was seen repeatedly, ten times or more. J is TRBJ1-2 and V is TRBV7-2; D remains ambiguous. Trimming removed 6 bases from V and 2 bases from J, with 10 bases in between. There are 13 residues in the CDR3. Germline CDR1 reads SGHTA; CDR2 reads FQGNSA. The CDR3: CASSPYRNYGYTF. The CDR3 region has the DNA TGTGCCAGCAGTCCATACCGAAACTATGGCTACACCTTC.

V and J are TRBV5-5 and TRBJ2-7; TRBD1 matches 9 bases. The CDR3 contains 15 residues. Per germline, CDR1 SGHKS and CDR2 YYEKEE (reference sequence). After removal of 7 bases from V and 1 base from J, the junction contained 9 bases not matched to a gene. The DNA for the CDR3 is TGTGCCAGCGTGTGGACAGGGGCGCAATCCTACGAGCAGTACTTC. This encodes CASVWTGAQSYEQYF.

The table lists this clonotype with many counts. The chain combines TRBV7-9 with TRBJ2-5; D is undetermined. Between the trimmed V and J ends, which lost 2 bases and 2 bases, there was a span of 6 bases. The CDR3 totals 13 residues. CDR1 is SEHNR, CDR2 FQNEAQ, per germline (reference sequence). The DNA of the CDR3 is TGTGCCAGCAGCTTAACACAACAAGAGACCCAGTACTTC. As protein: CASSLTQQETQYF.

This clonotype showed up many times. This chain connects TRBV4-3 to TRBJ1-2; D is undetermined. The CDR3 is made up of 16 amino acids. The V gene's germline CDR1 is LGHNA and CDR2 YSLEER. The ends were cut back, 1 base at V and 1 base at J, with 13 bases in the middle. The CDR3 protein is CASSQGLGTVNYGYTF. The CDR3 nucleotides read TGCGCCAGCAGCCAAGGCTTAGGCACCGTTAACTATGGCTACACCTTC.

In its sample, this clonotype was seen a few times. This rearrangement joins TRBV6-2 or TRBV6-3 to TRBJ2-5; TRBD1 matches 11 bases. V was clipped by 8 bases and J by 10 bases; unmatched bases: 6. The CDR3 runs 12 residues. CDR1 is MNHEY and CDR2 is SVGEGT in the germline V gene. The CDR3 sequence is CASWTGGRGQYF. In DNA form, the CDR3 reads TGTGCCAGCTGGACAGGGGGCAGGGGCCAGTACTTC.

Only a few counts were recorded for this clonotype. V usage is TRBV7-6 and J usage is TRBJ2-7, with TRBD1 as a possible D gene (5 bases). The V end was cut by 5 bases, the J end by 2 bases, with 10 bases between. There are 13 residues in the CDR3. Germline V CDR1 and CDR2: SGHVS, FNYEAQ. As DNA, the CDR3 is TGTGCCAGCAGCCTACAGGCGGCCTACGAGCAGTACTTC. Residues: CASSLQAAYEQYF.

In this sample, this clonotype turned up a few times. The chain links TRBV28 to TRBJ1-4, with D possibly TRBD1 on 5 matching bases. The germline CDR1 and CDR2 sequences are MDHEN and SYDVKM. Trimming left V 6 bases short and J 6 bases short, with 14 bases between. CDR3 size: 14 residues. This CDR3 reads CASRPPGTYEKLFF. The CDR3 coding sequence is TGTGCCAGCAGACCGCCCGGGACGTATGAAAAACTGTTTTTT.

The chain couples TRBV6-6 to TRBJ2-6; either TRBD1 or TRBD2 may supply D (5 bases each). The CDR3 is 13 residues long. V was clipped by 4 bases and J by 8 bases, with 9 bases between them. CDR1 and CDR2 (germline): MNHNY, SVGAGI (reference sequence). CDR3 amino acids: CASSSREPNVLTF. The CDR3, as DNA: TGTGCCAGCAGTTCCAGGGAGCCCAACGTCCTGACTTTC.

At least ten counts were recorded for this clonotype. The CDR3 DNA sequence: TGTGCCAGCAGCTCCCCCGCTGCGGGAGAAGGCAATGAGCAGTTCTTC. It encodes CASSSPAAGEGNEQFF. The genes are TRBV7-3 and TRBJ2-1; TRBD2 matches 7 bases. V shed 4 bases and J 6 bases; nucleotides not matched to a gene: 12. The CDR3 length is 16 residues. The V gene's germline CDR1 is SGHTA and CDR2 FQGTGA. The variable domain in full, completed from reference TRBV7-3 and TRBJ2-1, reads GAGVSQTPSNKVTEKGKYVELRCDPISGHTALYWYRQSLGQGPEFLIYFQGTGAADDSGLPNDRFFAVRPEGSVSTLKIQRTERGDSAVYLCASSSPAAGEGNEQFFGPGTRLTVL.

The chain links TRBV28 to TRBJ1-5; 8 positions agree with TRBD1. The CDR3 sequence is 15 residues long. CDR1 and CDR2 from the germline V gene are MDHEN and SYDVKM. V lost 6 bases and J lost 9; bases outside the gene matches: 13. The CDR3 here is CASSHGQGPMRPQHF. The CDR3 coding sequence is TGTGCCAGCAGCCACGGACAGGGCCCAATGAGGCCCCAGCATTTT.

The J gene is TRBJ1-5, the V gene TRBV4-2; D possibly corresponds to TRBD1 (6 bases). The germline V and J ends were trimmed by 1 base and 6 bases, with 13 bases remaining between them. Germline-derived CDR1 and CDR2 are LGHNA and YNFKEQ. The CDR3 has 15 amino acids. The CDR3 loop reads CASSQGGQGFQPQHF. As DNA, the CDR3 is TGTGCCAGCAGCCAAGGAGGGCAGGGGTTTCAGCCCCAGCATTTT.

There are many counts of this clonotype. The chain recombines TRBV6-1 with TRBJ1-1; weak D call: TRBD1 (6 bases). V lost 4 bases to trimming and J lost 2 bases, with 14 bases between them. Germline V gene data show CDR1 as MNHNS and CDR2 as SASEGT. This CDR3 has 15 residues. The CDR3 spells CASSVSGTRNTEAFF. For the CDR3, the DNA is TGTGCCAGCAGTGTATCCGGGACACGAAACACTGAAGCTTTCTTT.

This clonotype was picked up a small number of times. This chain joins TRBV10-3 and TRBJ2-5; 7 bases map to TRBD1. The CDR3 runs 14 residues. Germline trimming cut 5 bases from V and 4 bases from J; bases unmatched to any gene: 7. Per germline, CDR1 ENHRY and CDR2 SYGVKD. The CDR3: CAISRDSKRETQYF. The CDR3 coding sequence is TGTGCCATCAGTCGGGACAGCAAAAGAGAGACCCAGTACTTC.

About this clonotype: The CDR3 end shows no conserved phenylalanine or tryptophan, and so a read error is likely. This rearrangement joins TRBV7-6 to TRBJ2-1, with 8 positions matching TRBD2. Trimming at V came to 2 bases and at J to 5 bases, leaving 11 bases not matched to a gene. Germline values: CDR1 SGHVS, CDR2 FNYEAQ. This CDR3 is built from 17 residues. CDR3 DNA sequence: TGTGCCAGCAGCTTAAAAATGCGACTAGCGACCCACAATGAGCAGTTCGTC. Translation gives CASSLKMRLATHNEQFV.

This clonotype occurred a few times. The rearrangement links TRBV28 to TRBJ1-2; D gene uncertain. CDR3 size: 14 residues. CDR1 and CDR2 from the germline V gene are MDHEN and SYDVKM. Trimming shortened V by 6 bases and J by 8 bases, and 19 bases separated the two germline ends. In nucleotides, the CDR3 is TGTGCCAGCAGAGGGAGGCAGCTCGGTCGAGGCTACACCTTC. The encoded protein is CASRGRQLGRGYTF.

The V and J genes are TRBV10-3 and TRBJ1-2; D is unresolved. The CDR3 length is 13 residues. Between the trimmed V and J ends, which lost 2 bases and 4 bases, there was a span of 8 bases. The germline V gene encodes CDR1 ENHRY and CDR2 SYGVKD. The CDR3 is CAISEPVAYGYTF. Written as DNA, the CDR3 is TGTGCCATCAGTGAGCCAGTCGCCTATGGCTACACCTTC.